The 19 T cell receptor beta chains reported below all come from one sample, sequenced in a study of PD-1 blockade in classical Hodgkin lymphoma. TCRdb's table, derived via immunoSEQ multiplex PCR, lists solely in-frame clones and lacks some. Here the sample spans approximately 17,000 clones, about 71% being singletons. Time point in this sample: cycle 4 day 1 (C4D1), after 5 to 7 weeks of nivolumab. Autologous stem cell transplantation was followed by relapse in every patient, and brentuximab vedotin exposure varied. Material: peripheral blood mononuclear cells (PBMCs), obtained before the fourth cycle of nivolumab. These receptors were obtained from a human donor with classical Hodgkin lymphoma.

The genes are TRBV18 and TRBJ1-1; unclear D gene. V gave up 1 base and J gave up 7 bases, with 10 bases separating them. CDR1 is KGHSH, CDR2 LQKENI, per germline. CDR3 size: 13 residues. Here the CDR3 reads CASSPLDRGEAFF. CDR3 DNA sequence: TGTGCCAGCTCACCACTCGACCGGGGTGAAGCTTTCTTT.

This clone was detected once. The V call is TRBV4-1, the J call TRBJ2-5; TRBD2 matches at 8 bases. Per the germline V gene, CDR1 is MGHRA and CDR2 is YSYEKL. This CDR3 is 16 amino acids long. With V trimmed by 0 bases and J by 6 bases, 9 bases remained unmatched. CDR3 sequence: CASSQDGARGGQTQYF. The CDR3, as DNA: TGCGCCAGCAGCCAAGATGGGGCCCGGGGGGGACAGACCCAGTACTTC.

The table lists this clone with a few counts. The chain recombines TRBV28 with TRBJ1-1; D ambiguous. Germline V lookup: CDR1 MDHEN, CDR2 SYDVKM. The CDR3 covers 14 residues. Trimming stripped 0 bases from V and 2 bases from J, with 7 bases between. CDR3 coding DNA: TGTGCCAGCAGTTTATGGCGGGAAAACACTGAAGCTTTCTTT. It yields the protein CASSLWRENTEAFF.

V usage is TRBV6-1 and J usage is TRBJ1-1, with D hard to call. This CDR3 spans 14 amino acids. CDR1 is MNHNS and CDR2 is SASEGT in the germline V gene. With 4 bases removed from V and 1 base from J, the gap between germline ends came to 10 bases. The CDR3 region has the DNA TGTGCCAGCAGTGTCCGGGGAAGGAACACTGAAGCTTTCTTT. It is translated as CASSVRGRNTEAFF.

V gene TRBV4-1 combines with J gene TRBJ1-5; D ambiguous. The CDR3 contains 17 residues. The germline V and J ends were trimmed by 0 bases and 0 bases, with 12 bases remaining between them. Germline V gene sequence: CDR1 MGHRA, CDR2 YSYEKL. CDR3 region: CASSQEGRSNSNQPQHF. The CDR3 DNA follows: TGCGCCAGCAGCCAAGAGGGCAGGTCCAATAGCAATCAGCCCCAGCATTTT.

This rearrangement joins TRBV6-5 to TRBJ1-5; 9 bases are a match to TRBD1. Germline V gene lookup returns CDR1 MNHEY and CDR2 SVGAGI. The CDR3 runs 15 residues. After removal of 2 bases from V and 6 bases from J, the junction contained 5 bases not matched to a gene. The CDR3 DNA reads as TGTGCCAGCAGTTACAGGACAGGGGTGGGTCAGCCCCAGCATTTT. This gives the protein CASSYRTGVGQPQHF.

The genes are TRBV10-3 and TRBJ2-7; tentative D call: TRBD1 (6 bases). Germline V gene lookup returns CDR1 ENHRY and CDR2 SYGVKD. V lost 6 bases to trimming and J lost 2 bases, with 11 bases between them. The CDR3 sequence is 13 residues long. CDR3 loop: CAIRGAETYEQYF. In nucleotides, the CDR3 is TGTGCCATCAGGGGGGCCGAAACCTACGAGCAGTACTTC.

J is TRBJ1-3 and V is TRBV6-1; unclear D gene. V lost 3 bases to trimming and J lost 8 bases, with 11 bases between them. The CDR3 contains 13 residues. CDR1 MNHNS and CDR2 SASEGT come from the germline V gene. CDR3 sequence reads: CASSDLPGDTIYF. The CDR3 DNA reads TGTGCCAGCAGTGATTTGCCCGGGGACACCATATATTTT.

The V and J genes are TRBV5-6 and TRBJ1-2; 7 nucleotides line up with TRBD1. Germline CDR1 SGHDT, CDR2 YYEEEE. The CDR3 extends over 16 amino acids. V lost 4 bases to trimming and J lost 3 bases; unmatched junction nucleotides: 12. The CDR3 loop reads CASSRQDRAVDYGYTF. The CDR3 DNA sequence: TGTGCCAGCAGCCGCCAAGACAGGGCGGTAGACTATGGCTACACCTTC. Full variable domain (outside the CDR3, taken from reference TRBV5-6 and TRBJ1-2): DAGVTQSPTHLIKTRGQQVTLRCSPKSGHDTVSWYQQALGQGPQFIFQYYEEEERQRGNFPDRFSGHQFPNYSSELNVNALLLGDSALYLCASSRQDRAVDYGYTFGSGTRLTVV.

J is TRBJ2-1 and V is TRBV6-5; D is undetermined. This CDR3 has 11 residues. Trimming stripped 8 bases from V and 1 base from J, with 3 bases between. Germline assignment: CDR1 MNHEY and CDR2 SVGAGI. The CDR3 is CASRSYNEQFF. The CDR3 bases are TGTGCCAGCCGATCCTACAATGAGCAGTTCTTC.

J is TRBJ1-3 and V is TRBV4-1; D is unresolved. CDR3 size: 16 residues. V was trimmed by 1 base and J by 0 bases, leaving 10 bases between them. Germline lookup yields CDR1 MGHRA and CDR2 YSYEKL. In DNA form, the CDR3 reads TGCGCCAGCAGCCAAGTGGGCACCATCTCTGGAAACACCATATATTTT. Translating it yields CASSQVGTISGNTIYF.

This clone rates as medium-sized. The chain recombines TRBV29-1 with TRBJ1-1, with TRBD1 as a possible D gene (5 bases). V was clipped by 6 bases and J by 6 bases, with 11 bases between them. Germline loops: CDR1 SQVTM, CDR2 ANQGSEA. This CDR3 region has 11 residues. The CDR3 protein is CSVGGYAEAFF. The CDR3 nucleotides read TGCAGCGTGGGGGGGTACGCTGAAGCTTTCTTT.

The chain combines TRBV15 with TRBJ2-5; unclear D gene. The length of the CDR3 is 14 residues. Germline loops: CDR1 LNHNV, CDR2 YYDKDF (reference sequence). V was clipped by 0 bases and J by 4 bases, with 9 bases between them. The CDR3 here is CATSRDYPAETQYF. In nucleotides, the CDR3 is TGTGCCACCAGCAGAGATTACCCTGCAGAGACCCAGTACTTC.

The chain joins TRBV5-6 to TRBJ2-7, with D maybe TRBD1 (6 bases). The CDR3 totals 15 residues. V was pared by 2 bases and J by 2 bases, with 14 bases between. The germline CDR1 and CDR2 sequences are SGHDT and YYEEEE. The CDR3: CASSLGDIRPYEQYF. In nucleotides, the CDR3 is TGTGCCAGCAGCTTAGGGGACATCCGTCCCTACGAGCAGTACTTC.

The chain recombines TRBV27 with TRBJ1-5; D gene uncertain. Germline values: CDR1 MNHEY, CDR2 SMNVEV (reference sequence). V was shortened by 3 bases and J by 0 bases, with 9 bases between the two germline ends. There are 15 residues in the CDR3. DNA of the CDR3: TGTGCCAGCAGTTTTTTAGGTAATAGCAATCAGCCCCAGCATTTT. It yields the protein CASSFLGNSNQPQHF.

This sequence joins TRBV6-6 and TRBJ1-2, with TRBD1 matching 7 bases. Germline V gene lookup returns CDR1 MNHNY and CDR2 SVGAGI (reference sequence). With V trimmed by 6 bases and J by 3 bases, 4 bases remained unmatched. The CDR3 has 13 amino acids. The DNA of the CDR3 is TGTGCCAGCAGCGACAGGGCGGACTATGGCTACACCTTC. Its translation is CASSDRADYGYTF.

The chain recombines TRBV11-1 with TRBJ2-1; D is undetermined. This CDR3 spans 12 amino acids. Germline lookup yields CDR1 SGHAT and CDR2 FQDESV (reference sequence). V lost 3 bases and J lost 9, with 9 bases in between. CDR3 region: CASSFVGGEQFF. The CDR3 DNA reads TGTGCCAGCAGCTTCGTGGGCGGTGAGCAGTTCTTC.

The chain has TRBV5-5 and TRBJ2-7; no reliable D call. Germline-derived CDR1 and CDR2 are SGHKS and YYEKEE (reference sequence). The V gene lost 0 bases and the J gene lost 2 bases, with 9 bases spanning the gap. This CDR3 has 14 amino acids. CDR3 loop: CASSLGRQTYEQYF. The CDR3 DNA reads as TGTGCCAGCAGCTTGGGCAGACAAACCTACGAGCAGTACTTC.

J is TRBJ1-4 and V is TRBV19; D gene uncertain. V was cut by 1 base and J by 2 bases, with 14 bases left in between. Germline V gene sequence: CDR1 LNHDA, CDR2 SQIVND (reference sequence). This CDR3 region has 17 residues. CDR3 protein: CASSIASDLSTNEKLFF. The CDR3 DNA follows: TGTGCCAGTAGTATAGCTTCAGATCTGTCGACTAATGAAAAACTGTTTTTT.